This TCR beta chain is from a study of blood T cell repertoires in COVID-19. At the level of the study: Material from acute and convalescent COVID-19 was sourced from the United States, Italy and Spain. T cells, B-cell-depleted T cells, or PBMCs provided the cDNA or gDNA that served as material.

Germline CDR1 KGHSH, CDR2 LQKENI. This CDR3 is 15 amino acids long. With 8 bases clipped from V and 7 bases from J, the junction kept 12 bases outside the gene matches. Per the study methods: Cell counts per sample came from amplifying reference gene primers. Profiled with immunoSEQ multiplex PCR; TCRdb holds only in-frame clones, not every one. That table is the source of V, J and clone size, and D and trimming were worked out from the DNA. The sample gives under 80,000 clones, 70% to 80% of which show up once; 20% to 25% is in the top ten. J is TRBJ2-1 and V is TRBV18; TRBD1 aligns across 9 bases. This sequence originates from a man at least 80 years old with active or convalescent COVID-19. Sequencing input: peripheral blood. The CDR3 sequence is CASQLGQGMVNEQFF. Here the CDR3 DNA reads TGTGCCAGCCAATTAGGACAGGGGATGGTAAATGAGCAGTTCTTC.